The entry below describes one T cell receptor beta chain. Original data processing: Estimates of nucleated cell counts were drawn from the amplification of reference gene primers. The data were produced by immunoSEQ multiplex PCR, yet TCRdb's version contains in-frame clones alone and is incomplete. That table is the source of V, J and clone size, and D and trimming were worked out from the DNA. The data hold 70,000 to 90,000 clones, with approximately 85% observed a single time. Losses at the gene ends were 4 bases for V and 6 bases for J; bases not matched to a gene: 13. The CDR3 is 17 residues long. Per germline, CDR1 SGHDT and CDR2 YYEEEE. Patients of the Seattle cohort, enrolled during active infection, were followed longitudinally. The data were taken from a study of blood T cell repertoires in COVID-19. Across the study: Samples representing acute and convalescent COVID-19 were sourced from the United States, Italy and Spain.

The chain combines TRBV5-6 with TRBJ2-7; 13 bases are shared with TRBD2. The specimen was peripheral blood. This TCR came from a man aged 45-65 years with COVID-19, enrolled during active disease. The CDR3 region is CASSPTPLAGGSAEQYF. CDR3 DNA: TGTGCCAGCAGCCCCACCCCACTAGCGGGAGGGTCGGCCGAGCAGTACTTC.